The next 24 T cell receptor beta chains were all read from a single sample in a study of shared clonotypes between healthy human individuals. Some clones are missing from TCRdb's copy, which holds only in-frame ones; the method was immunoSEQ multiplex PCR. The repertoire includes about 2.4 million clones, roughly 93% of them detected once, and 0.35% to 0.45% sits in the top ten. Sequencing was performed on naive CD4+ T cells from PBMCs. Specified subset: CD45RA+ positively selected. The receptors shown here come from a man aged 18 to 30 in good health. Some clones in this sample may be carry-over from other donors' samples.

The chain joins TRBV28 to TRBJ1-2; 7 bases are a match to TRBD1. Germline values: CDR1 MDHEN, CDR2 SYDVKM. The CDR3 totals 13 residues. V was pared by 2 bases and J by 7 bases, with 4 bases of the junction left unmatched. The CDR3 bases are TGTGCCAGCAGTTTAAAGGGGGCCCGTGGCTACACCTTC. Amino acids: CASSLKGARGYTF.

This chain uses TRBV2 with TRBJ1-2; D perhaps matches TRBD1 (6 bases). This CDR3 comprises 13 residues. The V gene lost 5 bases and the J gene lost 8 bases, with 15 bases spanning the gap. CDR1 SNHLY and CDR2 FYNNEI come from the germline V gene. The CDR3 is CASSPLVDRGYTF. DNA for the CDR3: TGTGCCAGCAGTCCGCTTGTGGACAGAGGCTACACCTTC.

The V gene is TRBV7-8, the J gene TRBJ1-3; unclear D gene. This CDR3 is built from 15 residues. Germline CDR1 and CDR2: SGHVS and FQNEAQ. V lost 5 bases and J lost 0, with 11 bases in between. CDR3 protein: CASSLRESSGNTIYF. CDR3 sequence (DNA): TGTGCCAGCAGCCTTCGAGAGAGCTCTGGAAACACCATATATTTT.

The rearrangement links TRBV9 to TRBJ2-3; D not resolved. V was shortened by 0 bases and J by 2 bases, with 10 bases between the two germline ends. Germline assignment: CDR1 SGDLS and CDR2 YYNGEE. This CDR3 region has 15 residues. The DNA of the CDR3 is TGTGCCAGCAGCGTAGGCGGACCCCCCACAGATACGCAGTATTTT. It yields the protein CASSVGGPPTDTQYF.

Only a few counts were recorded for this clone. The rearrangement uses TRBV5-1 and TRBJ1-3; no firm D call. Trimming took 0 bases from V and 4 from J, leaving 5 bases between them. CDR1 SGHRS and CDR2 YFSETQ come from the germline V gene. The CDR3 runs 13 residues. DNA of the CDR3: TGCGCCAGCAGCTTGGGGGAAGGAAACACCATATATTTT. Protein product: CASSLGEGNTIYF. Using reference TRBV5-1 and TRBJ1-3 for the parts outside the CDR3, the full variable domain is KAGVTQTPRYLIKTRGQQVTLSCSPISGHRSVSWYQQTPGQGLQFLFEYFSETQRNKGNFPGRFSGRQFSNSRSEMNVSTLELGDSALYLCASSLGEGNTIYFGEGSWLTVV.

The V and J genes are TRBV6-5 and TRBJ2-7; 7 nucleotides align to TRBD1. After removal of 7 bases from V and 4 bases from J, the junction contained 7 bases not matched to a gene. Per germline, CDR1 MNHEY and CDR2 SVGAGI. The CDR3 has 13 residues. CDR3 sequence: CASKHPQGYEQYF. CDR3 nucleotides: TGTGCCAGCAAACACCCACAGGGGTACGAGCAGTACTTC.

CDR3 sequence: CASSWGQANTEAFF. The CDR3, as DNA: TGTGCCAGCAGCTGGGGACAGGCGAACACTGAAGCTTTCTTT. The J gene is TRBJ1-1, the V gene TRBV7-9; 8 bases align to TRBD1. The trim removed 4 bases at V and 1 base at J, leaving 2 bases unmatched. Per germline, CDR1 SEHNR and CDR2 FQNEAQ (reference sequence). The CDR3 runs 14 residues.

This clone has a handful of counts. The chain is built from TRBV5-1 and TRBJ1-1; TRBD1 matches 7 bases. V was pared by 4 bases and J by 1 base, with 4 bases of the junction left unmatched. The CDR3 spans 14 residues. Germline values: CDR1 SGHRS, CDR2 YFSETQ. CDR3 in amino acids: CASSGGQQNTEAFF. The CDR3 nucleotides read TGCGCCAGCAGCGGGGGACAGCAGAACACTGAAGCTTTCTTT. Full variable domain (missing parts from reference TRBV5-1 and TRBJ1-1): KAGVTQTPRYLIKTRGQQVTLSCSPISGHRSVSWYQQTPGQGLQFLFEYFSETQRNKGNFPGRFSGRQFSNSRSEMNVSTLELGDSALYLCASSGGQQNTEAFFGQGTRLTVV.

V is TRBV19 and J is TRBJ2-7, with a tentative D call TRBD2 (6 bases). The germline gives CDR1 LNHDA, CDR2 SQIVND (reference sequence). CDR3 length: 15 amino acids. The V gene lost 6 bases and the J gene lost 3 bases, with 18 bases spanning the gap. CDR3 sequence reads: CASSRGAYTHYEQYF. The CDR3 DNA follows: TGTGCCAGTAGCCGCGGGGCGTACACTCACTACGAGCAGTACTTC.

This clone appeared a few times. Other DNA sequences in this specimen translate into the identical CDR3. The V call is TRBV5-1, the J call TRBJ1-3, with TRBD1 matching over 7 bases. The CDR3 has 15 residues. The junction had 6 bases not matched to a gene; V was cut back by 4 bases and J by 2 bases. Germline CDR1 SGHRS, CDR2 YFSETQ. In DNA, the CDR3 is TGCGCCAGCAGCCCAAGACAGGGTACTGGAAACACCATATATTTT. Protein: CASSPRQGTGNTIYF. Complete variable domain (other parts from reference TRBV5-1 and TRBJ1-3): KAGVTQTPRYLIKTRGQQVTLSCSPISGHRSVSWYQQTPGQGLQFLFEYFSETQRNKGNFPGRFSGRQFSNSRSEMNVSTLELGDSALYLCASSPRQGTGNTIYFGEGSWLTVV.

The chain links TRBV11-3 to TRBJ2-3; a weak D match, TRBD2 (5 bases). The germline gives CDR1 SGHNT, CDR2 YENEEA. This CDR3 region has 15 residues. Trimming removed 0 bases from V and 1 base from J, with 8 bases in between. For the CDR3, the DNA is TGTGCCAGCAGCTTAGAGGGAGCGGGCACAGATACGCAGTATTTT. Translating gives CASSLEGAGTDTQYF.

The chain links TRBV28 to TRBJ2-1; 11 bases fit TRBD2. From germline, CDR1 is MDHEN and CDR2 SYDVKM. With V trimmed by 5 bases and J by 4 bases, 7 bases remained unmatched. The CDR3 covers 16 residues. CDR3 amino acids: CASSGGTSGSYNEQFF. CDR3 DNA sequence: TGTGCCAGCAGTGGGGGAACTAGCGGGAGTTACAATGAGCAGTTCTTC.

The V gene is TRBV28, the J gene TRBJ1-4; no firm D call. The germline gives CDR1 MDHEN, CDR2 SYDVKM. The CDR3 runs to 18 residues. V was cut by 2 bases and J by 8 bases, with 24 bases left in between. CDR3 bases: TGTGCCAGCAGTTTAGTGCGGGTCAGGCCTGGGGTCGGCGAAAAACTGTTTTTT. Protein product: CASSLVRVRPGVGEKLFF.

J is TRBJ2-3 and V is TRBV11-2; tentatively, D is TRBD1 (5 bases). Trimming pared 3 bases from V and 2 bases from J, leaving 9 bases between. Germline CDR1 SGHAT, CDR2 FQNNGV. This CDR3 region has 14 residues. CDR3 nucleotide sequence: TGTGCCAGCAGCTTTGACAGACCCACAGATACGCAGTATTTT. Its protein is CASSFDRPTDTQYF.

This clone was seen a single time. The J gene is TRBJ1-2, the V gene TRBV5-6; D may be TRBD1 (5 bases). The CDR3 is 16 residues long. Germline V gene data show CDR1 as SGHDT and CDR2 as YYEEEE. Trimming stripped 0 bases from V and 2 bases from J, with 14 bases between. The CDR3 DNA reads TGTGCCAGCAGCTTGGGACAGCGGACAATGAACTATGGCTACACCTTC. It codes for CASSLGQRTMNYGYTF.

The sample holds one count of this clone. This chain connects TRBV6-5 to TRBJ2-7, with 8 bases aligning to TRBD2. This CDR3 has 15 amino acids. V lost 2 bases to trimming and J lost 6 bases; unmatched junction nucleotides: 9. CDR1 and CDR2 (germline): MNHEY, SVGAGI. The CDR3 protein is CASSYTRGAGGEQYF. As DNA, the CDR3 is TGTGCCAGCAGTTACACGAGGGGCGCGGGGGGCGAGCAGTACTTC.

The V and J genes are TRBV29-1 and TRBJ2-1, with 8 bases lining up with TRBD1. The J segment lost 5 bases and the V segment lost 6 bases, leaving 9 bases of the junction unmatched. The CDR3 runs 14 residues. Germline lookup yields CDR1 SQVTM and CDR2 ANQGSEA. The CDR3 sequence: CSVRMQGADNEQFF. CDR3 in DNA: TGCAGCGTACGTATGCAGGGGGCGGACAATGAGCAGTTCTTC.

The chain combines TRBV18 with TRBJ1-1, with a tentative D call TRBD1 (5 bases). The germline gives CDR1 KGHSH, CDR2 LQKENI. V shed 6 bases and J shed 9 bases, with 11 bases lying between them. The CDR3 totals 11 residues. The CDR3 bases are TGTGCCAGCTCCTACGACAGTCAAGCTTTCTTT. Amino acid sequence: CASSYDSQAFF.

The chain combines TRBV5-1 with TRBJ2-2; tentative D call: TRBD2 (6 bases). Trimming took off 2 bases at V and 5 bases at J, with 19 bases between the two ends. There are 17 residues in the CDR3. CDR1 SGHRS and CDR2 YFSETQ come from the germline V gene. The CDR3 here is CASSFLPGLGTTGELFF. CDR3 nucleotide sequence: TGCGCCAGCAGCTTTCTACCGGGACTTGGAACGACCGGGGAGCTGTTTTTT. Complete variable domain (other parts from reference TRBV5-1 and TRBJ2-2): KAGVTQTPRYLIKTRGQQVTLSCSPISGHRSVSWYQQTPGQGLQFLFEYFSETQRNKGNFPGRFSGRQFSNSRSEMNVSTLELGDSALYLCASSFLPGLGTTGELFFGEGSRLTVL.

In the case of this clone: One end of the junction varies from germline; a read error may be responsible. The rearrangement links TRBV6-1 to TRBJ1-1, with 12 bases fitting TRBD1. The germline V gene encodes CDR1 MNHNS and CDR2 SASEGT. This CDR3 contains 18 residues. In DNA, the CDR3 is TGTGCCAGCAGTGAAGCGCGGGACAGGGGGCGACTGAAGACTGAAGCTTTCTTT. Translated: CASSEARDRGRLKTEAFF.

CDR3 region: CASSLSGARWDEQFF. The CDR3 region has the DNA TGTGCCAGCAGCTTGAGTGGAGCTAGGTGGGATGAGCAGTTCTTC. V gene TRBV5-4 combines with J gene TRBJ2-1; D not certain. CDR3 length: 15 residues. Trimming left V 1 base short and J 8 bases short, with 16 bases between. The germline gives CDR1 SGHNT, CDR2 YYREEE (reference sequence).

With regard to this clone: This specimen includes other DNA sequences encoding the same CDR3. The genes are TRBV28 and TRBJ2-6, with D hard to call. The CDR3 runs to 15 residues. Trimming took 3 bases from V and 2 from J, leaving 8 bases between them. Looked up from germline, CDR1 is MDHEN and CDR2 is SYDVKM. CDR3 sequence reads: CASSFLGAGANVLTF. The CDR3 DNA is TGTGCCAGCAGTTTCCTAGGCGCTGGGGCCAACGTCCTGACTTTC. The whole variable domain, remainder taken from reference TRBV28 and TRBJ2-6, is DVKVTQSSRYLVKRTGEKVFLECVQDMDHENMFWYRQDPGLGLRLIYFSYDVKMKEKGDIPEGYSVSREKKERFSLILESASTNQTSMYLCASSFLGAGANVLTFGAGSRLTVL.

This rearrangement joins TRBV28 to TRBJ1-3; D gene unclear. V lost 7 bases, J lost 0 bases, and 13 bases lay in between. The germline V gene has CDR1 MDHEN and CDR2 SYDVKM. CDR3 size: 15 residues. The CDR3, as DNA: TGTGCCAGCAAGAGGTTACCTTACTCTGGAAACACCATATATTTT. This translates into CASKRLPYSGNTIYF.

As regards this clone: Germline and junction disagree at one end, which may indicate a read error. The CDR3 sequence is CASSLATAGRETQYF. Here the CDR3 DNA reads TGTGCCAGCAGCCTAGCGACGGCGGGAAGGGAGACCCAGTACTTC. The V call is TRBV7-2, the J call TRBJ2-5; D is possibly TRBD2 (6 bases). The CDR3 spans 15 residues. CDR1 and CDR2 from the germline V gene are SGHTA and FQGNSA.